This T cell receptor (beta chain) was captured in a study of OX40 agonist ivuxolimab in advanced cancers. Clones were sequenced by immunoSEQ multiplex PCR, and TCRdb holds only the in-frame ones, with some missing. The profile covers about 130,000 clones, with 80% to 95% appearing a single time and under 0.85% taken by the ten largest. There are a few counts of this clone. The CDR3 sequence is 12 residues long. The V and J ends lost 3 bases and 5 bases respectively, with 8 bases between them. Germline CDR1 reads SGHVS; CDR2 reads FNYEAQ. The specimen was CD4+ or CD8+ T cells sorted from blood, collected in a trial of the OX40 agonist ivuxolimab. The origin of this receptor is an adult with an advanced solid tumor such as melanoma, head and neck, liver or kidney cancer. The chain couples TRBV7-6 to TRBJ2-7; no clear D gene. The CDR3: CASSLNRDEQYF. The CDR3 region has the DNA TGTGCCAGCAGCTTGAACAGAGACGAGCAGTACTTC. Based on the CDR3 plus reference TRBV7-6 and TRBJ2-7, the full variable domain is GAGVSQSPRYKVTKRGQDVALRCDPISGHVSLYWYRQALGQGPEFLTYFNYEAQQDKSGLPNDRFSAERPEGSISTLTIQRTEQRDSAMYRCASSLNRDEQYFGPGTRLTVT.